Below are 22 T cell receptor beta chains sequenced from a single sample in a study of cytomegalovirus exposure and HLA in healthy donors. Sequencing was performed with immunoSEQ multiplex PCR; in TCRdb, only in-frame clones are kept and a portion is missing. Altogether 55,000 to 85,000 clones are present, 94% being singletons, with the ten largest covering more than 0.8%. Source material: PBMCs. These receptor sequences come from a woman younger than 30 in good health and CMV-seronegative.

This chain uses TRBV7-2 with TRBJ2-7; 10 bases match TRBD2. This CDR3 contains 14 residues. Per germline, CDR1 SGHTA and CDR2 FQGNSA. Trimming at V came to 5 bases and at J to 0 bases, leaving 1 base not matched to a gene. CDR3 in amino acids: CASSTSGNSYEQYF. The DNA of the CDR3 is TGTGCCAGCAGCACTAGCGGGAACTCCTACGAGCAGTACTTC.

The J gene is TRBJ1-1, the V gene TRBV27; no firm D call. The germline V gene has CDR1 MNHEY and CDR2 SMNVEV (reference sequence). V lost 2 bases to trimming and J lost 3 bases, with 7 bases between them. This CDR3 spans 13 amino acids. CDR3 coding DNA: TGTGCCAGCAGTTTAAAGGAGGACACTGAAGCTTTCTTT. Its translation: CASSLKEDTEAFF.

The V call is TRBV5-4, the J call TRBJ1-1; the match to TRBD1 covers 8 bases. Germline CDR1 and CDR2: SGHNT and YYREEE (reference sequence). CDR3 size: 15 residues. The trim removed 0 bases at V and 5 bases at J, leaving 6 bases unmatched. The CDR3 spells CASSLDGRGRTEAFF. In DNA, the CDR3 is TGTGCCAGCAGCTTGGACGGCAGGGGGCGGACTGAAGCTTTCTTT.

The chain uses TRBV4-3 and TRBJ2-6; no clear D. The CDR3 extends over 16 amino acids. The V gene's germline CDR1 is LGHNA and CDR2 YSLEER. Deletions cut 0 bases from V and 1 base from J, with 7 bases between. The CDR3 DNA reads as TGCGCCAGCAGCCAAGAATCTCCTTCTGGGGCCAACGTCCTGACTTTC. Translating it yields CASSQESPSGANVLTF.

This rearrangement joins TRBV28 to TRBJ2-6; TRBD1 is a possible D gene (6 bases). There are 16 residues in the CDR3. CDR1 is MDHEN, CDR2 SYDVKM, per germline. The V end was cut by 5 bases, the J end by 2 bases, with 13 bases between. The CDR3 DNA reads as TGTGCCAGCAGTCCCGAGAGGGGGACTGGGGCCAACGTCCTGACTTTC. This codes for CASSPERGTGANVLTF.

V is TRBV2 and J is TRBJ2-5; 9 bases agree with TRBD1. Germline-derived CDR1 and CDR2 are SNHLY and FYNNEI. V dropped 8 bases and J dropped 4; count of bases not matched to a gene: 8. CDR3 length: 14 residues. The DNA of the CDR3 is TGTGCCAGCGGGGGACAGGGTCTTCGAGAGACCCAGTACTTC. Translated: CASGGQGLRETQYF.

The chain combines TRBV16 with TRBJ2-6; D is undetermined. V was shortened by 4 bases and J by 0 bases, with 13 bases between the two germline ends. There are 17 residues in the CDR3. CDR1 and CDR2 from the germline V gene are KGHSY and FQNENV. The CDR3 sequence is CASSREELSSGANVLTF. The DNA for the CDR3 is TGTGCCAGCAGCCGAGAGGAGTTAAGCTCTGGGGCCAACGTCCTGACTTTC.

The chain links TRBV27 to TRBJ1-2, with D possibly being TRBD1 (6 bases). Deletions cut 7 bases from V and 2 bases from J, with 14 bases between. This CDR3 region has 14 residues. Germline CDR1 MNHEY, CDR2 SMNVEV (reference sequence). The CDR3 DNA is TGTGCCAGCAAACCAGGGGAACAAAACTATGGCTACACCTTC. The encoded protein is CASKPGEQNYGYTF.

The chain carries TRBV2 and TRBJ1-2; D unclear. Germline V gives CDR1 SNHLY, CDR2 FYNNEI. Trimming stripped 4 bases from V and 4 bases from J, with 10 bases between. The CDR3 has 13 residues. The CDR3 DNA reads as TGTGCCAGCAGTGTTTTACAGACCTATGGCTACACCTTC. Protein: CASSVLQTYGYTF.

The chain couples TRBV27 to TRBJ2-5; 7 bases agree with TRBD2. Germline lookup yields CDR1 MNHEY and CDR2 SMNVEV (reference sequence). The ends lost 4 bases at V and 1 base at J; junction bases unmatched: 3. This CDR3 region has 14 residues. The CDR3 here is CASSWEGSQETQYF. In DNA form, the CDR3 reads TGTGCCAGCAGTTGGGAGGGCAGCCAAGAGACCCAGTACTTC.

J is TRBJ2-7 and V is TRBV5-1; 12 bases fit TRBD2. The germline gives CDR1 SGHRS, CDR2 YFSETQ. The CDR3 has 17 residues. V shed 0 bases, J shed 5 bases, and the junction held 9 bases outside the gene matches. This CDR3 reads CASSLEGLAGSEDEQYF. The CDR3 DNA reads TGCGCCAGCAGCTTGGAGGGACTAGCGGGTTCCGAGGACGAGCAGTACTTC.

The genes are TRBV27 and TRBJ2-3, with D perhaps matching TRBD1 (7 bases). The V end was cut by 4 bases, the J end by 0 bases, with 14 bases between. The CDR3 spans 16 residues. Per germline, CDR1 MNHEY and CDR2 SMNVEV (reference sequence). CDR3 nucleotide sequence: TGTGCCAGCAGTTCTAGGGACAGCGGGAGCACAGATACGCAGTATTTT. The encoded protein is CASSSRDSGSTDTQYF.

The gene calls are TRBV20-1 and TRBJ1-6, with D perhaps matching TRBD1 (6 bases). This CDR3 contains 11 residues. Per the germline V gene, CDR1 is DFQATT and CDR2 is SNEGSKA (reference sequence). V was clipped by 7 bases and J by 14 bases, with 15 bases between them. Here the CDR3 reads CSGLWGLTLHF. The DNA for the CDR3 is TGCAGTGGTTTGTGGGGGCTAACCCTCCACTTT.

The chain couples TRBV5-4 to TRBJ2-2; D unclear. Looked up from germline, CDR1 is SGHNT and CDR2 is YYREEE (reference sequence). The CDR3 runs to 13 residues. Trimming removed 1 base at V and 5 bases at J, with 6 bases between. CDR3 residues: CASSLSGTGELFF. CDR3 DNA: TGTGCCAGCAGCTTGTCCGGGACCGGGGAGCTGTTTTTT.

The rearrangement uses TRBV4-3 and TRBJ1-1; D is perhaps TRBD1 (6 bases). Germline assignment: CDR1 LGHNA and CDR2 YSLEER. V lost 0 bases, J lost 0 bases, and 14 bases lay in between. This CDR3 has 17 amino acids. CDR3 region: CASSQDGRQELNTEAFF. CDR3 coding DNA: TGCGCCAGCAGCCAAGATGGTAGACAGGAACTGAACACTGAAGCTTTCTTT.

The gene calls are TRBV28 and TRBJ1-5, with a weak D call TRBD1 (5 bases). Germline CDR1 is MDHEN and CDR2 is SYDVKM. V was pared by 1 base and J by 4 bases, with 14 bases between. The CDR3 runs 16 residues. DNA of the CDR3: TGTGCCAGCAGTTTATTTCTGGGGCTAGGTAATCAGCCCCAGCATTTT. It is translated as CASSLFLGLGNQPQHF.

V gene TRBV28 combines with J gene TRBJ2-2; 7 nucleotides match TRBD1. Germline V gives CDR1 MDHEN, CDR2 SYDVKM. The CDR3 covers 15 residues. V was clipped by 1 base and J by 7 bases; unmatched bases: 6. In DNA, the CDR3 is TGTGCCAGCAGTTTATTAGGACAGGTTGTCGGGGAGCTGTTTTTT. This encodes CASSLLGQVVGELFF.

The V and J genes are TRBV27 and TRBJ2-3, with 13 bases that match TRBD2. Germline V gene sequence: CDR1 MNHEY, CDR2 SMNVEV (reference sequence). Unmatched junction bases numbered 7, after V lost 6 bases and J lost 4 bases. This CDR3 is built from 16 residues. As DNA, the CDR3 is TGTGCCAGCAGCGTACTAGCGGGAGGGCCAGCAGATACGCAGTATTTT. It is translated as CASSVLAGGPADTQYF.

The V call is TRBV19, the J call TRBJ2-7, with 8 bases identical to TRBD1. The J segment lost 13 bases and the V segment lost 8 bases, leaving 16 bases of the junction unmatched. The length of the CDR3 is 13 residues. Germline V CDR1 and CDR2: LNHDA, SQIVND (reference sequence). Here the CDR3 DNA reads TGTGCCAGTCGCGAGACAGGGGCCTACGAGGAATACTTC. Its protein is CASRETGAYEEYF.

This chain joins TRBV25-1 and TRBJ2-6, with D unresolved. The CDR3 runs to 15 residues. V lost 3 bases to trimming and J lost 0 bases, with 6 bases between them. CDR1 and CDR2 (germline): MGHDK, SYGVNS. The CDR3, as DNA: TGTGCCAGCAGTGAGGCTCTCTCTGGGGCCAACGTCCTGACTTTC. Amino acid sequence: CASSEALSGANVLTF.

The V gene is TRBV2, the J gene TRBJ2-1, with 9 bases matching TRBD1. The CDR3 has 14 residues. V was clipped by 7 bases and J by 8 bases; unmatched bases: 9. The V gene's germline CDR1 is SNHLY and CDR2 FYNNEI. Here the CDR3 DNA reads TGTGCCAGCACAGGCGGGACAGGGTACCATGAGCAGTTCTTC. Its protein is CASTGGTGYHEQFF.

The rearrangement uses TRBV27 and TRBJ1-2, with unresolved D. Trimming removed 7 bases from V and 4 bases from J, with 10 bases in between. CDR1 and CDR2 from the germline V gene are MNHEY and SMNVEV (reference sequence). The CDR3 contains 12 residues. For the CDR3, the DNA is TGTGCCAGCAAAACAGCGGGCTATGGCTACACCTTC. It translates to CASKTAGYGYTF.